Shown below are 22 T cell receptor beta chains from a single sample sequenced in a study of cytomegalovirus exposure and HLA in healthy donors. PCR employed 60 Vbeta and 13 Jbeta primers. TCRdb's table, derived via immunoSEQ multiplex PCR, lists solely in-frame clones and lacks some. The table records about 220,000 clones, 76% of them present only once. Sequencing used PBMCs. These receptors all come from a man between 18 and 35 years old in good health and CMV-seronegative.

V usage is TRBV19 and J usage is TRBJ2-1; D may be TRBD2 (5 bases). CDR1 is LNHDA, CDR2 SQIVND, per germline (reference sequence). This CDR3 contains 12 residues. V was pared by 3 bases and J by 6 bases, with 6 bases between. The CDR3 nucleotides read TGTGCCAGTAGTATTGGGAGCAATGAGCAGTTCTTC. Amino acid sequence: CASSIGSNEQFF.

The rearrangement joins TRBV28 to TRBJ2-2; D gene ambiguous. Trimming stripped 7 bases from V and 4 bases from J, with 16 bases between. Germline values: CDR1 MDHEN, CDR2 SYDVKM. CDR3 size: 15 residues. The CDR3 region has the DNA TGTGCCAGCACACCCCGCGGAGTACCCACCGGGGAGCTGTTTTTT. Translation: CASTPRGVPTGELFF.

The chain combines TRBV19 with TRBJ1-1; D is perhaps TRBD1 (5 bases). The germline gives CDR1 LNHDA, CDR2 SQIVND (reference sequence). The CDR3 spans 14 residues. The germline V and J ends were trimmed by 4 bases and 1 base, with 10 bases remaining between them. Here the CDR3 DNA reads TGTGCCAGTAGTAAGGGGTGGGGGAACACTGAAGCTTTCTTT. It translates to CASSKGWGNTEAFF.

J is TRBJ2-3 and V is TRBV6-1, with TRBD2 matching over 9 bases. The CDR3 contains 15 residues. Germline values: CDR1 MNHNS, CDR2 SASEGT. V lost 0 bases, J lost 4 bases, and 2 bases stayed unmatched. CDR3 bases: TGTGCCAGCAGTGAAGCTAGCGGGAGTCCAGATACGCAGTATTTT. Translated: CASSEASGSPDTQYF.

The chain has TRBV9 and TRBJ1-3; tentatively, D is TRBD1 (5 bases). CDR1 is SGDLS, CDR2 YYNGEE, per germline. This CDR3 is 15 amino acids long. Trimming removed 0 bases at V and 4 bases at J, with 11 bases between. The CDR3 nucleotides are TGTGCCAGCAGCGTAGTCTCAGGGCCAGGAAACACCATATATTTT. It specifies CASSVVSGPGNTIYF. Filled out from reference TRBV9 and TRBJ1-3, the complete variable domain reads DSGVTQTPKHLITATGQRVTLRCSPRSGDLSVYWYQQSLDQGLQFLIQYYNGEERAKGNILERFSAQQFPDLHSELNLSSLELGDSALYFCASSVVSGPGNTIYFGEGSWLTVV.

This chain uses TRBV2 with TRBJ1-2, with a possible D match to TRBD1 (6 bases). Germline V gene data show CDR1 as SNHLY and CDR2 as FYNNEI. Trimming removed 6 bases from V and 7 bases from J, with 12 bases in between. CDR3 length: 12 amino acids. This CDR3 is CASRGGAIGYTF. Here the CDR3 DNA reads TGTGCCAGCAGAGGGGGGGCAATTGGCTACACCTTC.

This chain links TRBV7-2 with TRBJ2-6, with unresolved D. CDR1 is SGHTA and CDR2 is FQGNSA in the germline V gene. Trimming pared 5 bases from V and 0 bases from J, leaving 8 bases between. CDR3 size: 15 residues. The CDR3 nucleotides read TGTGCCAGCAGCCCCCGGAGCTCTGGGGCCAACGTCCTGACTTTC. It codes for CASSPRSSGANVLTF.

The chain couples TRBV5-5 to TRBJ2-3, with 9 bases matching TRBD2. Germline CDR1 and CDR2: SGHKS and YYEKEE (reference sequence). The CDR3 has 15 residues. The V gene end was trimmed by 4 bases and the J gene end by 5 bases; junction bases not matched to a gene: 8. This CDR3 reads CASSTPGTSQDTQYF. For the CDR3, the DNA is TGTGCCAGCAGCACGCCGGGGACTAGCCAAGATACGCAGTATTTT.

The chain employs TRBV7-2 and TRBJ2-5, with D possibly TRBD2 on 5 matching bases. CDR3 size: 14 residues. Germline V gene data show CDR1 as SGHTA and CDR2 as FQGNSA. V gave up 4 bases and J gave up 0 bases, with 9 bases separating them. The CDR3: CASSSSGHQETQYF. The CDR3 DNA reads TGTGCCAGCAGCTCCAGCGGTCACCAAGAGACCCAGTACTTC.

The rearrangement links TRBV25-1 to TRBJ2-5; D might be TRBD2 (5 bases). This CDR3 is built from 16 residues. CDR1 MGHDK and CDR2 SYGVNS come from the germline V gene. The germline V and J ends were trimmed by 3 bases and 2 bases, with 16 bases remaining between them. The DNA of the CDR3 is TGTGCCAGCAGTGATCTAGGGAGAGGAAAACAAGAGACCCAGTACTTC. Translated, it gives CASSDLGRGKQETQYF.

The rearrangement links TRBV5-1 to TRBJ2-7, with 8 bases identical to TRBD1. Germline lookup yields CDR1 SGHRS and CDR2 YFSETQ. V was clipped by 4 bases and J by 1 base; unmatched bases: 10. The CDR3 is 16 residues long. DNA of the CDR3: TGCGCCAGCAGCCAGGATACGGACAGGGCGTCCTACGAGCAGTACTTC. Residues: CASSQDTDRASYEQYF.

The rearrangement links TRBV2 to TRBJ1-5; D gene uncertain. CDR1 and CDR2 from the germline V gene are SNHLY and FYNNEI. The CDR3 totals 13 residues. V lost 3 bases and J lost 11, with 14 bases in between. The CDR3 coding sequence is TGTGCCAGCAGTGACGGGTTCTCCGACGCCCAGCATTTT. Encoded protein: CASSDGFSDAQHF.

This chain links TRBV5-4 with TRBJ2-1; D is undetermined. Looked up from germline, CDR1 is SGHNT and CDR2 is YYREEE (reference sequence). Trimming stripped 4 bases from V and 2 bases from J, with 16 bases between. This CDR3 comprises 16 residues. CDR3 DNA sequence: TGTGCCAGCAGCAACCTTAACTTAGCACCCTACAATGAGCAGTTCTTC. As protein: CASSNLNLAPYNEQFF.

A single count supports this clone. V and J are TRBV6-5 and TRBJ2-7, with D maybe TRBD2 (6 bases). The V end was cut by 5 bases, the J end by 3 bases, with 11 bases between. This CDR3 is 13 amino acids long. Germline V gene lookup returns CDR1 MNHEY and CDR2 SVGAGI. The CDR3 spells CASSGTGGYEQYF. CDR3 nucleotides: TGTGCCAGCAGTGGGACTGGCGGCTACGAGCAGTACTTC.

The chain links TRBV19 to TRBJ2-7, with a weak D call TRBD1 (6 bases). CDR1 and CDR2 (germline): LNHDA, SQIVND (reference sequence). The germline V and J ends were trimmed by 1 base and 4 bases, with 17 bases remaining between them. The CDR3 runs to 16 residues. The CDR3, as DNA: TGTGCCAGTAGTATAGGGCCAGCAAGGGGGATTTACGAGCAGTACTTC. Translated: CASSIGPARGIYEQYF.

V gene TRBV25-1 combines with J gene TRBJ2-1; tentative D call: TRBD2 (6 bases). Germline-derived CDR1 and CDR2 are MGHDK and SYGVNS. With 2 bases removed from V and 9 bases from J, the gap between germline ends came to 14 bases. The CDR3 consists of 14 residues. CDR3 in DNA: TGTGCCAGCAGTGAACGCGCGGGAAGCAGTGAGCAGTTCTTC. This encodes CASSERAGSSEQFF.

This clone was found once. The chain carries TRBV5-1 and TRBJ1-1; no definite D call. The CDR3 covers 15 residues. In germline, CDR1 is SGHRS, CDR2 YFSETQ. V lost 3 bases, J lost 4 bases, and 16 bases lay in between. The CDR3 DNA reads TGCGCCAGCAGCTCCCAAGGCGGCCGGCTCACTGAAGCTTTCTTT. Its translation: CASSSQGGRLTEAFF.

This chain uses TRBV5-1 with TRBJ2-2; D remains unclear. CDR3 size: 14 residues. The germline V and J ends were trimmed by 0 bases and 6 bases, with 9 bases remaining between them. The germline CDR1 and CDR2 sequences are SGHRS and YFSETQ. CDR3 nucleotide sequence: TGCGCCAGCAGCTTGGATTGGGCTTCCGGGGAGCTGTTTTTT. Its translation: CASSLDWASGELFF.

The V call is TRBV6-5, the J call TRBJ2-7; 10 bases line up with TRBD1. The CDR3 is 15 residues long. The germline gives CDR1 MNHEY, CDR2 SVGAGI. The V and J ends lost 0 bases and 4 bases, in that order; junction bases with no gene match: 3. The CDR3 sequence is CASSYSGQGEYEQYF. Here the CDR3 DNA reads TGTGCCAGCAGTTACTCAGGACAGGGGGAATACGAGCAGTACTTC.

This clone was counted a single time. This chain connects TRBV12-5 to TRBJ2-2; TRBD1 aligns across 7 bases. V trimming: 0 bases; J trimming: 7 bases; junction bases outside the gene matches: 26. This CDR3 region has 22 residues. Germline-derived CDR1 and CDR2 are LGHNT and FRNRAP. In DNA, the CDR3 is TGTGCTAGTGGTTTGGTACTTTTTTTTTGGGACAGTCAGCGTGCGATAGGCGGGGAGCTGTTTTTT. Protein sequence: CASGLVLFFWDSQRAIGGELFF.

J is TRBJ2-3 and V is TRBV5-4; D remains unclear. The V end was cut by 6 bases, the J end by 4 bases, with 6 bases between. Germline V CDR1 and CDR2: SGHNT, YYREEE (reference sequence). The CDR3 is 11 residues long. Written as DNA, the CDR3 is TGTGCCAGCACGGTGGCAGATACGCAGTATTTT. Its protein product is CASTVADTQYF.

The rearrangement links TRBV28 to TRBJ2-7; TRBD2 agrees at 7 bases. Germline V CDR1 and CDR2: MDHEN, SYDVKM. The CDR3 consists of 13 residues. Unmatched junction bases numbered 5, after V lost 2 bases and J lost 7 bases. As DNA, the CDR3 is TGTGCCAGCAGTTTAGGGGAGCGGGAAGAGCAGTACTTC. Protein: CASSLGEREEQYF.